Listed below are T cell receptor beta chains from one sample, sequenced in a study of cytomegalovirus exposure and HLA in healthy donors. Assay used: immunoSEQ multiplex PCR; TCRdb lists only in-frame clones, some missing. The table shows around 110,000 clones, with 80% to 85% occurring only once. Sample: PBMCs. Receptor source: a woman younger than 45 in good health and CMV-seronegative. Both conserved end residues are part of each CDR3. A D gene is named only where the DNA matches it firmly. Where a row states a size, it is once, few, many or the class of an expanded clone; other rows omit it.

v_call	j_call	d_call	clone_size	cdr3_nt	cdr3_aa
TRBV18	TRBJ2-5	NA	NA	TGTGCCAGCTCACCAAATTCGGACAACCAAGAGACCCAGTACTTC	CASSPNSDNQETQYF
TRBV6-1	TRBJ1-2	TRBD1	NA	TGTGCCAGCAGAGGAGGGACAGCGGATAACTATGGCTACACCTTC	CASRGGTADNYGYTF
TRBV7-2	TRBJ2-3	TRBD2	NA	TGTGCCAGCAGCTTAGGACTAGCGGGGGCAGCTGAGGCGCAGTATTTT	CASSLGLAGAAEAQYF
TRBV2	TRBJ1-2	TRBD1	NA	TGTGCCAGCAGCGAAGACAGGGGGAAGGGGACTAACTATGGCTACACCTTC	CASSEDRGKGTNYGYTF
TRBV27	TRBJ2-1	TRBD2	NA	TGTGCCAGCAGTTTACCTCCGGGGACTAGCGGGAGATCTACCAACGGCGATGAGCAGTTCTTC	CASSLPPGTSGRSTNGDEQFF
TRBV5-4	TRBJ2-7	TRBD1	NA	TGTGCCAGCAGCTCACAGGGGGTCTCCTACGAGCAGTACTTC	CASSSQGVSYEQYF
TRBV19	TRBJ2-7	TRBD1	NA	TGTGCCAGTAGTTCTCGGACAGGCCAGGGGGAGCAGTACTTC	CASSSRTGQGEQYF
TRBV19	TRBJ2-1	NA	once	TGTGCCAGTAGTAAGCTTAGGGCCTCGGAGGGATACAATGAGCAGTTCTTC	CASSKLRASEGYNEQFF
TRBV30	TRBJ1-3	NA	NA	TGTGCCTGGAGTGTATCAGGGTCTGGAAACACCATATATTTT	CAWSVSGSGNTIYF
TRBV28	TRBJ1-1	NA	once	TGTGCCAGCAGTTTAATACAAGTGAACACTGAAGCTTTCTTT	CASSLIQVNTEAFF
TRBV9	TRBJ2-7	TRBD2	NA	TGTGCCAGCAGCGTAGATCCCGGGGGGACCCACTACGAGCAGTACTTC	CASSVDPGGTHYEQYF
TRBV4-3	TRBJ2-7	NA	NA	TGCGCCAGCAGCCAAGACGGTTCCTCCTACGAGCAGTACTTC	CASSQDGSSYEQYF
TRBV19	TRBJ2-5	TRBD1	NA	TGTGCCAGTAGTACCCGACAGGGCGGAGAGACCCAGTACTTC	CASSTRQGGETQYF
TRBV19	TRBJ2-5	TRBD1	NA	TGTGCCAGTCGACGGACAGGGGGCGGTGAGACCCAGTACTTC	CASRRTGGGETQYF
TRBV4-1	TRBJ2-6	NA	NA	TGCGCCAGCAGCCAAGAAATAGGGGCGAGCAGCTCTGGGGCCAACGTCCTGACTTTC	CASSQEIGASSSGANVLTF
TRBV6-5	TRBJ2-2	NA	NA	TGTGCCAGCAGTTACGCGTCGCCAGGGCAAGCCGGGGAGCTGTTTTTT	CASSYASPGQAGELFF
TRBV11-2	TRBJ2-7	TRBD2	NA	TGTGCCAGCAGCTTAGGGACTAGCGGGCTAACCTACGAGCAGTACTTC	CASSLGTSGLTYEQYF
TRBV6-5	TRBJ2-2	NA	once	TGTGCCAGCAGCCGCACCGGGGAGCTGTTTTTT	CASSRTGELFF
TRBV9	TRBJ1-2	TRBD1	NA	TGTGCCAGCAGCGTAGATGACAGGGCCAATGGCTACACCTTC	CASSVDDRANGYTF
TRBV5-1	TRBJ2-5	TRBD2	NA	TGCGCCAGCAGCTTGGTCGCGGGAGAAGAGACCCAGTACTTC	CASSLVAGEETQYF
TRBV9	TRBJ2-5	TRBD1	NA	TGTGCCAGCAGCGGCGACAGGGGGCTAGAGACCCAGTACTTC	CASSGDRGLETQYF
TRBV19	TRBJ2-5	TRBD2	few	TGTGCCTCCAGCAGTAGGCTCGGGGGGGAGACCCAGTACTTC	CASSSRLGGETQYF
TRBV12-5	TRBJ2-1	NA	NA	TGTGCTAGTGGTTTGGTACCCTTAGCGGCCTCCTCCTACAATGAGCAGTTCTTC	CASGLVPLAASSYNEQFF
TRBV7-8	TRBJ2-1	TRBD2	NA	TGTGCCAGCAGCTTAGCTGGGTTCGGACTAGCGGGAGACGGGTTCAGAAATGAGCAGTTCTTC	CASSLAGFGLAGDGFRNEQFF
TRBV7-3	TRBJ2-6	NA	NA	TGTGCCAGCAGCCAGCGAGTACGTTCTGGGGCCAACGTCCTGACTTTC	CASSQRVRSGANVLTF
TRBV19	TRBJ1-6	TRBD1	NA	TGTGCCAGTAGTGACAGGGCGGAGAATTCACCCCTCCACTTT	CASSDRAENSPLHF
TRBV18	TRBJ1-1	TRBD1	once	TGTGCCAGCTCAGCTGACAGGGGAATAGCTTTCTTT	CASSADRGIAFF
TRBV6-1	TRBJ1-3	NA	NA	TGTGCCAGCAGTGACAGGGGTGGTGGAAACACCATATATTTT	CASSDRGGGNTIYF
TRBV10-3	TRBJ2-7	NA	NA	TGTGCCATCAGTGATGAGGTCTACGAGCAGTACTTC	CAISDEVYEQYF
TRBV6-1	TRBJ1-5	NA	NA	TGTGCCAGCAGTGAGGGCGGGGGCAATCAGCCCCAGCATTTT	CASSEGGGNQPQHF
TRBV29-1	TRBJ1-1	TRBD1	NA	TGCAGCGTTGCCCCCTCGGGTGACAGGGGGAAAGCTTTCTTT	CSVAPSGDRGKAFF
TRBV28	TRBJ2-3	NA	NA	TGTGCCAGCAGTTTCGAGGGCCGCACAGATACGCAGTATTTT	CASSFEGRTDTQYF
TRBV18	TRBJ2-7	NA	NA	TGTGCCAGCTCACCGGGGGGCGAGCAGTACTTC	CASSPGGEQYF
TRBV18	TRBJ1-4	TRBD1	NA	TGTGCCAGCTCGCCCGACAGGGATCATGAAAAACTGTTTTTT	CASSPDRDHEKLFF
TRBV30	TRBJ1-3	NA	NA	TGTGCCTGGAGTGGGATAGGGGGACCTGGAAACACCATATATTTT	CAWSGIGGPGNTIYF
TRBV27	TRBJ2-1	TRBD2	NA	TGTGCCAGCAGTTTGCGCCTAGCGGCATGGAATGAGCAGTTCTTC	CASSLRLAAWNEQFF
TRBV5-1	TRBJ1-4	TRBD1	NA	TGCGCCAGCAGCCCACAGGGGGCGAATGAAAAACTGTTTTTT	CASSPQGANEKLFF
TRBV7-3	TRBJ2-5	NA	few	TGTGCCAGCGTACAAGAGACCCAGTACTTC	CASVQETQYF
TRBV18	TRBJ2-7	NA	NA	TGTGCCAGCTCACCACCGGGGGCGGCCTACGAGCAATACTTC	CASSPPGAAYEQYF
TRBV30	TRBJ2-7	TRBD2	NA	TGTTGCGGGACTAGCGGCTACGAGCAGTACTTC	CCGTSGYEQYF
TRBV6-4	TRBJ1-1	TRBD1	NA	TGTGCCAGCAGTTTGAACAGGGGAATGGACACTGAAGCTTTCTTT	CASSLNRGMDTEAFF
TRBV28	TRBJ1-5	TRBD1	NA	TGTGCCAGCAGCACGGACAGGGTGGGCACCAGAACCTCGCCCCAGCATTTT	CASSTDRVGTRTSPQHF
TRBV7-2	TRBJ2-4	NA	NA	TGTGCCAGCAGCTTACTACTAGCCAAAAACATTCAGTACTTC	CASSLLLAKNIQYF
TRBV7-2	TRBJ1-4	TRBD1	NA	TGTGCCAGCAGCCGAGAAAGGTACAGGGGGCGGCAAAAACTGTTTTTT	CASSRERYRGRQKLFF
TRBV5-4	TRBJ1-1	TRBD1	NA	TGTGCCAGCAGCCCTTGGACAGGGGGGAACACTGAAGCTTTCTTT	CASSPWTGGNTEAFF
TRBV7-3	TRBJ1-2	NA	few	TGTGCCAGCAGCCCGGAGGCGGGGGCTTCATATGGCTACACCTTC	CASSPEAGASYGYTF
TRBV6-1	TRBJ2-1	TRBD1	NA	TGTGCCAGCAGTGGACAGGGACAAAGATCCTACAATGAGCAGTTCTTC	CASSGQGQRSYNEQFF
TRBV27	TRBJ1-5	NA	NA	TGTGCCAGCAGCCATACGTCGGGCAATCAGCCCCAGCATTTT	CASSHTSGNQPQHF
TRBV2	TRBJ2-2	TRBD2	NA	TGTGCCAGTAGGACGGTAGCGGGAGAATCTGGGGAGCTGTTTTTT	CASRTVAGESGELFF
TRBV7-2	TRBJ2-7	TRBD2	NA	TGTGCCAGCAGCCTGAGGCTAGCGGGGCACGAGCAGTACTTC	CASSLRLAGHEQYF
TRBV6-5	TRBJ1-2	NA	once	TGTGCCAGCAGAAGGGAGGGTAACTATGGCTACACCTTC	CASRREGNYGYTF